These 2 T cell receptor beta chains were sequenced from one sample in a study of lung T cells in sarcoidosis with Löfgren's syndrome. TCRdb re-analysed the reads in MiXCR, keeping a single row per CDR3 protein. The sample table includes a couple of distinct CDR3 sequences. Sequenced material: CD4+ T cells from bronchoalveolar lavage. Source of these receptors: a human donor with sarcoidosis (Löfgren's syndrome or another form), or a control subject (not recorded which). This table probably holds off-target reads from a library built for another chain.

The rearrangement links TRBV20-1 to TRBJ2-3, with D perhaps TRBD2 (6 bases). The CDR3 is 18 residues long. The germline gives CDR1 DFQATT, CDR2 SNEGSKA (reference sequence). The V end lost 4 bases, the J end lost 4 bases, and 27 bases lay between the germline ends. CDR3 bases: TGCAGTGCTACCGTCCTGCCCGGGAGTCTAAGGAGAGCAGATACGCAGTATTTT. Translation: CSATVLPGSLRRADTQYF.

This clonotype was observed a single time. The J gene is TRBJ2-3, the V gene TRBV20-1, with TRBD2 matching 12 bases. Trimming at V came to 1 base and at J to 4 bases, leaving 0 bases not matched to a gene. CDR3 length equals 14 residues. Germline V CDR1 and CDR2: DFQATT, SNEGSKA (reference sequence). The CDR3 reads CSARGLAGADTQYF. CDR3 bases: TGCAGTGCTAGAGGACTAGCGGGAGCAGATACGCAGTATTTT.